Listed here are 30 T cell receptor beta chains from one sample, sequenced in a study of blood T cell repertoires in COVID-19. Profiled with immunoSEQ multiplex PCR; TCRdb holds only in-frame clones, not every one. This sample has some 200,000 clones; roughly 84% occur once, and the top ten carry roughly 9.2%. The sample comprised peripheral blood. These receptors came from a woman of 80 years or more with acute or convalescent COVID-19.

V usage is TRBV6-2 or TRBV6-3 and J usage is TRBJ1-2; the D is unclear. Germline assignment: CDR1 MNHEY and CDR2 SVGEGT. Trimming took off 6 bases at V and 2 bases at J, with 10 bases between the two ends. This CDR3 region has 13 residues. The CDR3 here is CASSPEGNYGYTF. CDR3 DNA sequence: TGTGCCAGCAGCCCAGAGGGAAACTATGGCTACACCTTC.

V usage is TRBV4-2 and J usage is TRBJ1-2; D might be TRBD1 (6 bases). Trimming took off 0 bases at V and 2 bases at J, with 13 bases between the two ends. The germline CDR1 and CDR2 sequences are LGHNA and YNFKEQ. The CDR3 totals 16 residues. CDR3 sequence: CASSQDGYRANYGYTF. CDR3 nucleotides: TGTGCCAGCAGCCAAGATGGGTACAGGGCGAACTATGGCTACACCTTC.

The chain is built from TRBV7-2 and TRBJ1-2, with 7 bases fitting TRBD1. Germline trimming cut 4 bases from V and 6 bases from J; bases unmatched to any gene: 11. Germline V gives CDR1 SGHTA, CDR2 FQGNSA. The CDR3 length is 15 residues. CDR3 amino acids: CASSSFNAGGDGYTF. CDR3 in DNA: TGTGCCAGCAGCTCGTTTAACGCAGGGGGAGATGGCTACACCTTC.

This rearrangement joins TRBV5-4 to TRBJ2-7; TRBD1 is a possible D gene (6 bases). Germline loops: CDR1 SGHNT, CDR2 YYREEE (reference sequence). This CDR3 comprises 15 residues. Trimming pared 2 bases from V and 6 bases from J, leaving 18 bases between. The CDR3 here is CASSLPTGRLGEQYF. The DNA for the CDR3 is TGTGCCAGCAGCTTACCGACAGGCCGTCTAGGCGAGCAGTACTTC.

The CDR3 is CASSLGAGGNYGYTF. DNA for the CDR3: TGTGCCAGCAGCTTGGGCGCAGGGGGCAACTATGGCTACACCTTC. The chain uses TRBV5-4 and TRBJ1-2, with 8 bases matching TRBD1. Germline V gives CDR1 SGHNT, CDR2 YYREEE (reference sequence). CDR3 length equals 15 residues. V shed 0 bases and J 2 bases; nucleotides not matched to a gene: 3.

The chain is built from TRBV30 and TRBJ2-7, with D possibly TRBD2 on 6 matching bases. The germline V and J ends were trimmed by 5 bases and 2 bases, with 13 bases remaining between them. The CDR3 extends over 13 amino acids. Per germline, CDR1 GTSNPN and CDR2 SVGIG (reference sequence). The CDR3 DNA reads as TGTGCCTGGGCTAGACTAGAAACCTACGAGCAGTACTTC. Residues: CAWARLETYEQYF. Filled out from reference TRBV30 and TRBJ2-7, the complete variable domain reads SQTIHQWPATLVQPVGSPLSLECTVEGTSNPNLYWYRQAAGRGLQLLFYSVGIGQISSEVPQNLSASRPQDRQFILSSKKLLLSDSGFYLCAWARLETYEQYFGPGTRLTVT.

V usage is TRBV12-3 or TRBV12-4 and J usage is TRBJ2-4, with TRBD2 identical over 7 bases. The CDR3 contains 13 residues. The junction had 7 bases not matched to a gene; V was cut back by 5 bases and J by 9 bases. The CDR3: CASSPMGGSIQYF. In nucleotides, the CDR3 is TGTGCCAGCAGTCCGATGGGGGGGAGCATTCAGTACTTC.

The rearrangement joins TRBV12-3 or TRBV12-4 to TRBJ1-4; D gene unclear. The V and J ends lost 3 bases and 6 bases respectively, with 8 bases between them. This CDR3 spans 13 amino acids. The CDR3 nucleotides read TGTGCCAGCAGTTTCGTCCAGGATGAAAAACTGTTTTTT. It specifies CASSFVQDEKLFF.

J is TRBJ1-3 and V is TRBV6-4; 7 nucleotides align to TRBD1. CDR3 length: 16 amino acids. Germline assignment: CDR1 MRHNA and CDR2 SNTAGT. V trimming: 6 bases; J trimming: 1 base; junction bases outside the gene matches: 9. For the CDR3, the DNA is TGTGCCAGCAGGGAGTTCGGGACAGTGTCTGGAAACACCATATATTTT. Protein product: CASREFGTVSGNTIYF.

The CDR3, as DNA: TGTGCCTGGAGCCTGGGGGCGGACGGGGCCAACGTCCTGACTTTC. Protein: CAWSLGADGANVLTF. This rearrangement joins TRBV30 to TRBJ2-6, with a possible D match to TRBD1 (6 bases). The CDR3 contains 15 residues. Germline lookup yields CDR1 GTSNPN and CDR2 SVGIG (reference sequence). V lost 3 bases and J 4 bases, leaving 13 bases between the germline ends.

The V and J genes are TRBV10-3 and TRBJ1-5; 7 nucleotides line up with TRBD1. The length of the CDR3 is 15 residues. With V trimmed by 3 bases and J by 3 bases, 5 bases remained unmatched. Per germline, CDR1 ENHRY and CDR2 SYGVKD. The CDR3 region is CAISDRQGPNQPQHF. In nucleotides, the CDR3 is TGTGCCATCAGTGATCGACAGGGTCCCAATCAGCCCCAGCATTTT.

The V and J genes are TRBV18 and TRBJ1-4; 9 bases map to TRBD1. V was pared by 3 bases and J by 3 bases, with 2 bases of the junction left unmatched. The germline gives CDR1 KGHSH, CDR2 LQKENI. The CDR3 has 15 residues. CDR3 sequence: CASSPNRGPNEKLFF. As DNA, the CDR3 is TGTGCCAGCTCACCCAACAGGGGGCCTAATGAAAAACTGTTTTTT.

The chain is built from TRBV5-6 and TRBJ2-1; perhaps TRBD2 as D (6 bases). Trimming cost V 0 bases and J 8 bases, with 18 bases left between them. CDR1 SGHDT and CDR2 YYEEEE come from the germline V gene. The CDR3 spans 16 residues. The CDR3 DNA is TGTGCCAGCAGCTTGGCAGGCGGGACTCGGATGGATGAGCAGTTCTTC. Translated: CASSLAGGTRMDEQFF.

V and J are TRBV5-4 and TRBJ2-1; TRBD2 aligns across 10 bases. After removal of 2 bases from V and 10 bases from J, the junction contained 9 bases not matched to a gene. The CDR3 length is 15 residues. Germline lookup yields CDR1 SGHNT and CDR2 YYREEE (reference sequence). The CDR3 DNA is TGTGCCAGCAGCTTAGAGCGGGGGGGCCTTTCGGAGCAGTTCTTC. It is translated as CASSLERGGLSEQFF. The variable domain in full, with the rest retrieved from reference TRBV5-4 and TRBJ2-1, is ETGVTQSPTHLIKTRGQQVTLRCSSQSGHNTVSWYQQALGQGPQFIFQYYREEENGRGNFPPRFSGLQFPNYSSELNVNALELDDSALYLCASSLERGGLSEQFFGPGTRLTVL.

This clone has a handful of counts. V is TRBV7-8 and J is TRBJ2-5; the D is unclear. CDR3 length: 12 amino acids. V was clipped by 5 bases and J by 5 bases, with 9 bases between them. CDR1 SGHVS and CDR2 FQNEAQ come from the germline V gene. As DNA, the CDR3 is TGTGCCAGCAGCGATAACTGGGAGACCCAGTACTTC. This gives the protein CASSDNWETQYF.

The rearrangement joins TRBV11-3 to TRBJ2-2; 8 positions match TRBD1. Germline lookup yields CDR1 SGHNT and CDR2 YENEEA. With V trimmed by 4 bases and J by 4 bases, 8 bases remained unmatched. CDR3 size: 16 residues. This CDR3 is CASSSRTGRITGELFF. The CDR3 region has the DNA TGTGCCAGCAGCTCCCGGACAGGGAGAATCACCGGGGAGCTGTTTTTT.

The J gene is TRBJ2-2, the V gene TRBV19, with D possibly being TRBD2 (5 bases). CDR3 length: 14 amino acids. From germline, CDR1 is LNHDA and CDR2 SQIVND (reference sequence). The V gene lost 11 bases and the J gene lost 0 bases, with 13 bases spanning the gap. The CDR3 loop reads CAAGSSANTGELFF. CDR3 nucleotide sequence: TGTGCCGCGGGCTCCAGCGCGAACACCGGGGAGCTGTTTTTT.

This chain links TRBV6-5 with TRBJ2-7; 11 bases map to TRBD1. The V gene's germline CDR1 is MNHEY and CDR2 SVGAGI. The length of the CDR3 is 15 residues. V lost 6 bases to trimming and J lost 3 bases; unmatched junction nucleotides: 7. The CDR3 nucleotides read TGTGCCAGCAGGCCCGGACAGGGGGCTATCTACGAGCAGTACTTC. It specifies CASRPGQGAIYEQYF.

V usage is TRBV5-5 and J usage is TRBJ2-1; 10 positions agree with TRBD2. The CDR3 totals 15 residues. Per germline, CDR1 SGHKS and CDR2 YYEKEE (reference sequence). After removal of 0 bases from V and 6 bases from J, the junction contained 3 bases not matched to a gene. The CDR3 protein is CASSLGLAGINEQFF. In nucleotides, the CDR3 is TGTGCCAGCAGCTTGGGACTAGCGGGTATCAATGAGCAGTTCTTC.

The chain uses TRBV12-5 and TRBJ2-3; tentative D call: TRBD1 (8 bases). With 9 bases removed from V and 4 bases from J, the gap between germline ends came to 23 bases. The germline V gene has CDR1 LGHNT and CDR2 FRNRAP. The CDR3 sequence is 16 residues long. CDR3 loop: CASLWGGQVGPDTQYF. CDR3 nucleotide sequence: TGTGCTAGCCTTTGGGGGGGACAGGTTGGACCAGATACGCAGTATTTT.

The rearrangement joins TRBV9 to TRBJ2-3; 9 positions match TRBD2. Trimming at V came to 4 bases and at J to 4 bases, leaving 7 bases not matched to a gene. Germline-derived CDR1 and CDR2 are SGDLS and YYNGEE. The CDR3 runs to 15 residues. The CDR3 protein is CASSPRGRAADTQYF. CDR3 coding DNA: TGTGCCAGCAGCCCCCGCGGGAGGGCCGCAGATACGCAGTATTTT.

J is TRBJ1-2 and V is TRBV7-9, with TRBD1 as a possible D gene (5 bases). Trimming took off 1 base at V and 8 bases at J, with 11 bases between the two ends. Germline assignment: CDR1 SEHNR and CDR2 FQNEAQ (reference sequence). This CDR3 has 13 residues. CDR3 amino acids: CASSLGTGLGYTF. The CDR3 nucleotides are TGTGCCAGCAGCTTAGGAACAGGTTTGGGCTACACCTTC. The full variable domain, rest sourced from reference TRBV7-9 and TRBJ1-2, is DTGVSQNPRHKITKRGQNVTFRCDPISEHNRLYWYRQTLGQGPEFLTYFQNEAQLEKSRLLSDRFSAERPKGSFSTLEIQRTEQGDSAMYLCASSLGTGLGYTFGSGTRLTVV.

This clone was detected only a few times. This rearrangement joins TRBV19 to TRBJ2-2, with TRBD1 matching 7 bases. Trimming removed 6 bases from V and 4 bases from J; junction bases left unmatched: 5. The CDR3 runs to 14 residues. The germline CDR1 and CDR2 sequences are LNHDA and SQIVND (reference sequence). The CDR3 loop reads CASSRGQFTGELFF. The CDR3 DNA follows: TGTGCCAGTAGCCGGGGACAGTTCACCGGGGAGCTGTTTTTT.

The rearrangement links TRBV14 to TRBJ2-7, with 7 bases matching TRBD1. The V gene end was trimmed by 5 bases and the J gene end by 7 bases; junction bases not matched to a gene: 8. Germline V CDR1 and CDR2: SGHDN, FVKESK. The CDR3 runs to 13 residues. CDR3 in amino acids: CASSLDRPQEQYF. CDR3 nucleotide sequence: TGTGCCAGCAGCTTGGACAGGCCTCAGGAGCAGTACTTC.

This rearrangement joins TRBV6-6 to TRBJ1-1; 11 nucleotides align to TRBD1. J was trimmed by 6 bases and V by 2 bases; bases with no gene match: 5. Germline CDR1 MNHNY, CDR2 SVGAGI (reference sequence). CDR3 length: 15 residues. The DNA of the CDR3 is TGTGCCAGCAGTTACCGTGGGACAGGGGGTTCTGAAGCTTTCTTT. Translation gives CASSYRGTGGSEAFF.

V and J are TRBV5-1 and TRBJ2-6; TRBD2 matches at 9 bases. Germline loops: CDR1 SGHRS, CDR2 YFSETQ. The CDR3 spans 17 residues. V was pared by 2 bases and J by 0 bases, with 3 bases of the junction left unmatched. DNA for the CDR3: TGCGCCAGCAGCTTTAGCGGGGGAGGCTCTGGGGCCAACGTCCTGACTTTC. This encodes CASSFSGGGSGANVLTF.

This chain links TRBV14 with TRBJ1-1; 7 positions match TRBD1. Trimming removed 3 bases from V and 5 bases from J; junction bases left unmatched: 6. Germline values: CDR1 SGHDN, CDR2 FVKESK. The CDR3 covers 14 residues. CDR3 loop: CASSQVHRGTEAFF. The CDR3 DNA sequence: TGTGCCAGCAGCCAGGTTCACAGGGGTACTGAAGCTTTCTTT. The entire variable domain, with the rest obtained from reference TRBV14 and TRBJ1-1, is as follows: EAGVTQFPSHSVIEKGQTVTLRCDPISGHDNLYWYRRVMGKEIKFLLHFVKESKQDESGMPNNRFLAERTGGTYSTLKVQPAELEDSGVYFCASSQVHRGTEAFFGQGTRLTVV.

V usage is TRBV7-2 and J usage is TRBJ1-2; weak D call: TRBD1 (5 bases). This CDR3 region has 13 residues. The germline gives CDR1 SGHTA, CDR2 FQGNSA. V was cut by 5 bases and J by 4 bases, with 11 bases left in between. The CDR3 region has the DNA TGTGCCAGCAGCCGTGACAGCTTCTATGGCTACACCTTC. Amino acid sequence: CASSRDSFYGYTF.

The rearrangement uses TRBV20-1 and TRBJ2-1; D is perhaps TRBD2 (5 bases). V was clipped by 3 bases and J by 6 bases, with 6 bases between them. Germline V gene lookup returns CDR1 DFQATT and CDR2 SNEGSKA (reference sequence). The CDR3 has 11 amino acids. The CDR3 nucleotides are TGCAGTGCTAGCGGGATCAATGAGCAGTTCTTC. Amino acids: CSASGINEQFF.

The chain uses TRBV4-3 and TRBJ2-6, with 7 positions matching TRBD1. J gave up 0 bases and V 1 base, and 6 bases lay outside the gene matches. Germline V lookup: CDR1 LGHNA, CDR2 YSLEER. CDR3 length equals 18 residues. For the CDR3, the DNA is TGCGCCAGCAGCCAAGTTGGGACAGAGAGCTCTGGGGCCAACGTCCTGACTTTC. Its protein product is CASSQVGTESSGANVLTF.